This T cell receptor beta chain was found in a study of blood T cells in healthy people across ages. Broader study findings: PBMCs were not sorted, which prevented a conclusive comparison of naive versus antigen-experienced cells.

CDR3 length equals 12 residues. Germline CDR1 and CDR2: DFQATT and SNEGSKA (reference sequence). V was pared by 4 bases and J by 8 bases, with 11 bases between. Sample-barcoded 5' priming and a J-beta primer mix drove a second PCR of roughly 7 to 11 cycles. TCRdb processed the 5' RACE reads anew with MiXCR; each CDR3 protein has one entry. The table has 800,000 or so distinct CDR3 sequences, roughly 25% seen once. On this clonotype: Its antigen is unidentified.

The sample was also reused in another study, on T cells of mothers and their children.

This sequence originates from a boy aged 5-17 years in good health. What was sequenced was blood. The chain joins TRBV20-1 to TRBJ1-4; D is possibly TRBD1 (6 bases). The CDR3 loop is CSATQGQEKLFF. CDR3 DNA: TGCAGTGCTACCCAAGGACAGGAAAAACTGTTTTTT.